This TCR beta chain was obtained from a study of T cells in Graves' hyperthyroidism and ophthalmopathy. Study-wide context: Blood was drawn when the patient was first diagnosed and still untreated.

TCR beta CDR3 regions were amplified from RNA. HTBI primers were the set used in a first-round RT-PCR of the TCR CDR3. MiXCR, run by TCRdb on the multiplex PCR reads, gives a single entry per CDR3 protein. The profile shows 800,000 or so distinct CDR3 sequences, more than 30% of them singletons. The CDR3 has 16 amino acids. CDR1 is DFQATT and CDR2 is SNEGSKA in the germline V gene (reference sequence). Trimming removed 2 bases from V and 2 bases from J; junction bases left unmatched: 8. The diagnoses drew upon clinical symptoms, serum thyroxine and TRAb, thyroid ultrasound and orbital computed tomography. The authors obtained PBMCs from roughly 9.7 ml of fresh peripheral blood.

The chain links TRBV20-1 to TRBJ2-5; 10 positions match TRBD2. The TCR comes from a man between 18 and 35 years old with Graves' hyperthyroidism. The specimen was blood. Written as DNA, the CDR3 is TGCAGTGCTAGATATAGGGCTAGCGGGGGACAAGAGACCCAGTACTTC. Its translation: CSARYRASGGQETQYF.